These 32 T cell receptor beta chains share one sample of origin, sequenced in a study of cytomegalovirus exposure and HLA in healthy donors. The method was immunoSEQ multiplex PCR; TCRdb's version includes in-frame clones alone and lacks a portion of them. The top ten clones hold about 1.5% of a sample with some 170,000 clones, about 83% of them seen once. Sequencing input: PBMCs. The receptor set was obtained from a woman in her 30s in good health and CMV-seronegative.

This chain joins TRBV7-9 and TRBJ2-7; possible D gene TRBD2, 6 bases. The CDR3 loop spans 11 amino acids. Germline-derived CDR1 and CDR2 are SEHNR and FQNEAQ (reference sequence). V lost 5 bases and J 4 bases, leaving 6 bases between the germline ends. CDR3: CASSREYEQYF. As DNA, the CDR3 is TGTGCCAGCAGCCGGGAGTACGAGCAGTACTTC.

This chain uses TRBV7-9 with TRBJ2-5, with 8 bases lining up with TRBD2. With V trimmed by 5 bases and J by 1 base, 3 bases remained unmatched. The germline gives CDR1 SEHNR, CDR2 FQNEAQ (reference sequence). The CDR3 sequence is 14 residues long. CDR3 nucleotide sequence: TGTGCCAGCAGCAGTAGCGGGGCCCAAGAGACCCAGTACTTC. Protein product: CASSSSGAQETQYF.

The chain is built from TRBV2 and TRBJ2-1; TRBD1 matches at 11 bases. CDR3 length: 14 amino acids. Germline V gene sequence: CDR1 SNHLY, CDR2 FYNNEI. V lost 7 bases to trimming and J lost 9 bases; unmatched junction nucleotides: 8. CDR3 region: CASIRDRGAGEQFF. For the CDR3, the DNA is TGTGCCAGCATACGGGACAGGGGGGCGGGTGAGCAGTTCTTC.

The chain has TRBV9 and TRBJ1-2, with 7 positions matching TRBD1. Germline-derived CDR1 and CDR2 are SGDLS and YYNGEE. This CDR3 spans 17 amino acids. The J segment lost 2 bases and the V segment lost 3 bases, leaving 13 bases of the junction unmatched. This CDR3 reads CASSGTGTVHVNYGYTF. The CDR3 nucleotides read TGTGCCAGCAGCGGAACCGGGACAGTCCACGTAAACTATGGCTACACCTTC. The full variable domain, rest sourced from reference TRBV9 and TRBJ1-2, is DSGVTQTPKHLITATGQRVTLRCSPRSGDLSVYWYQQSLDQGLQFLIQYYNGEERAKGNILERFSAQQFPDLHSELNLSSLELGDSALYFCASSGTGTVHVNYGYTFGSGTRLTVV.

The chain carries TRBV4-1 and TRBJ2-7; 7 bases are a match to TRBD2. The CDR3 covers 13 residues. CDR1 is MGHRA, CDR2 YSYEKL, per germline. The V and J ends lost 5 bases and 5 bases, in that order; junction bases with no gene match: 6. CDR3 sequence (DNA): TGCGCCAGCAGCACGGGAGGAGTCGACGAGCAGTACTTC. It specifies CASSTGGVDEQYF.

CDR3 in DNA: TGTGCCAGCAGCCCGGGTCGTACCTACGAGCAGTACTTC. Its translation is CASSPGRTYEQYF. The V gene is TRBV14, the J gene TRBJ2-7; D remains unclear. Germline V lookup: CDR1 SGHDN, CDR2 FVKESK. This CDR3 contains 13 residues. V was cut by 4 bases and J by 2 bases, with 9 bases left in between.

The chain combines TRBV5-1 with TRBJ2-7, with TRBD2 matching 9 bases. There are 15 residues in the CDR3. The V gene's germline CDR1 is SGHRS and CDR2 YFSETQ. V dropped 4 bases and J dropped 3; count of bases not matched to a gene: 8. Here the CDR3 reads CASSMKPSGVYEQYF. Written as DNA, the CDR3 is TGCGCCAGCAGCATGAAGCCTAGCGGGGTCTACGAGCAGTACTTC.

The rearrangement joins TRBV4-1 to TRBJ1-4; 11 bases map to TRBD1. The J segment lost 14 bases and the V segment lost 2 bases, leaving 13 bases of the junction unmatched. The germline V gene encodes CDR1 MGHRA and CDR2 YSYEKL. The CDR3 is made up of 16 amino acids. The CDR3 nucleotides read TGCGCCAGCAGCCAATACGGACAGGGGGCTTTGAATGTTCTGTTTTTT. Encoded protein: CASSQYGQGALNVLFF.

This chain uses TRBV27 with TRBJ2-7, with TRBD2 identical over 8 bases. V lost 2 bases to trimming and J lost 2 bases; unmatched junction nucleotides: 5. The CDR3 has 15 amino acids. The germline gives CDR1 MNHEY, CDR2 SMNVEV (reference sequence). CDR3 loop: CASSLTSGGAYEQYF. The CDR3, as DNA: TGTGCCAGCAGTTTAACTAGCGGCGGAGCCTACGAGCAGTACTTC.

The chain couples TRBV9 to TRBJ2-5, with 12 bases identical to TRBD2. The CDR3 contains 16 residues. Trimming at V came to 0 bases and at J to 5 bases, leaving 5 bases not matched to a gene. Per the germline V gene, CDR1 is SGDLS and CDR2 is YYNGEE. In DNA, the CDR3 is TGTGCCAGCAGCGTAGTACCTAGCGGGGGGGCGGAGACCCAGTACTTC. This codes for CASSVVPSGGAETQYF.

This chain joins TRBV2 and TRBJ2-3; 9 bases are a match to TRBD2. The CDR3 length is 15 residues. Germline CDR1 is SNHLY and CDR2 is FYNNEI. V lost 4 bases, J lost 2 bases, and 4 bases stayed unmatched. CDR3 amino acids: CASSGLAGPTDTQYF. The DNA for the CDR3 is TGTGCCAGCAGTGGCCTAGCGGGACCCACAGATACGCAGTATTTT.

This chain joins TRBV30 and TRBJ1-2; D ambiguous. V was shortened by 3 bases and J by 5 bases, with 10 bases between the two germline ends. The CDR3 spans 12 residues. CDR1 GTSNPN and CDR2 SVGIG come from the germline V gene (reference sequence). Here the CDR3 DNA reads TGTGCCTGGAGGGAACAGCAGTATGGCTACACCTTC. Protein sequence: CAWREQQYGYTF.

The chain employs TRBV6-1 and TRBJ2-1, with TRBD2 matching 11 bases. There are 15 residues in the CDR3. The germline V gene has CDR1 MNHNS and CDR2 SASEGT. Trimming took 2 bases from V and 8 from J; bases not matched to a gene: 5. The DNA for the CDR3 is TGTGCCAGCAGTGAAAATAGCGGGGGGGCAGATGAGCAGTTCTTC. As protein: CASSENSGGADEQFF.

The chain links TRBV27 to TRBJ1-1, with D perhaps TRBD1 (5 bases). V shed 5 bases and J shed 4 bases, with 17 bases lying between them. This CDR3 contains 15 residues. Germline assignment: CDR1 MNHEY and CDR2 SMNVEV (reference sequence). The DNA of the CDR3 is TGTGCCAGCAGTCCGCACCAACAGGTCCCCACTGAAGCTTTCTTT. Translation gives CASSPHQQVPTEAFF.

This clone was recorded only once. The chain recombines TRBV4-2 with TRBJ1-4; D unclear. Trimming cost V 0 bases and J 5 bases, with 25 bases left between them. Germline assignment: CDR1 LGHNA and CDR2 YNFKEQ. The CDR3 loop spans 20 amino acids. Here the CDR3 DNA reads TGTGCCAGCAGCCAAGATCTTCAATGGCTAGCGACCGTACAAAATGAAAAACTGTTTTTT. It is translated as CASSQDLQWLATVQNEKLFF.

The CDR3: CASSPWAGGNEQFF. In DNA form, the CDR3 reads TGTGCCAGCAGCCCCTGGGCGGGTGGTAATGAGCAGTTCTTC. V gene TRBV5-6 combines with J gene TRBJ2-1, with D perhaps matching TRBD2 (5 bases). The CDR3 contains 14 residues. The V end lost 4 bases, the J end lost 7 bases, and 15 bases lay between the germline ends. The germline V gene encodes CDR1 SGHDT and CDR2 YYEEEE.

This chain links TRBV2 with TRBJ2-7; 7 bases map to TRBD1. CDR3 size: 13 residues. Germline V lookup: CDR1 SNHLY, CDR2 FYNNEI. The V segment lost 5 bases and the J segment 0 bases; nucleotides outside the gene matches: 1. CDR3 loop: CASSRDSSYEQYF. CDR3 in DNA: TGTGCCAGCAGTCGGGACAGCTCCTACGAGCAGTACTTC.

The rearrangement joins TRBV25-1 to TRBJ1-3; unclear D gene. There are 15 residues in the CDR3. In germline, CDR1 is MGHDK, CDR2 SYGVNS. V was trimmed by 6 bases and J by 0 bases, leaving 12 bases between them. CDR3 residues: CASSPLFGSGNTIYF. For the CDR3, the DNA is TGTGCCAGCAGCCCCCTTTTCGGCTCTGGAAACACCATATATTTT.

The gene calls are TRBV5-8 and TRBJ2-3, with D maybe TRBD2 (5 bases). The V gene lost 0 bases and the J gene lost 3 bases, with 5 bases spanning the gap. Germline V CDR1 and CDR2: SGHTS, YDEGEE. The CDR3 runs 13 residues. For the CDR3, the DNA is TGTGCCAGCAGCTTGGCGGGAACAGATACGCAGTATTTT. This encodes CASSLAGTDTQYF.

The V gene is TRBV19, the J gene TRBJ2-1; 14 bases align to TRBD2. Germline lookup yields CDR1 LNHDA and CDR2 SQIVND (reference sequence). The CDR3 extends over 15 amino acids. Germline trimming cut 5 bases from V and 8 bases from J; bases unmatched to any gene: 5. CDR3 bases: TGTGCCAGTAGTCAGACTAGCGGGGGGGCCGATGAGCAGTTCTTC. This gives the protein CASSQTSGGADEQFF.

The J gene is TRBJ2-5, the V gene TRBV4-3, with 12 bases identical to TRBD1. The length of the CDR3 is 17 residues. The J segment lost 5 bases and the V segment lost 0 bases, leaving 7 bases of the junction unmatched. Per the germline V gene, CDR1 is LGHNA and CDR2 is YSLEER. CDR3 residues: CASSQDLGTGGAETQYF. The CDR3 coding sequence is TGCGCCAGCAGCCAAGATTTAGGGACAGGGGGCGCGGAGACCCAGTACTTC.

This sequence joins TRBV2 and TRBJ1-1; TRBD1 agrees at 8 bases. Per the germline V gene, CDR1 is SNHLY and CDR2 is FYNNEI. Germline trimming cut 2 bases from V and 1 base from J; bases unmatched to any gene: 9. The CDR3 spans 17 residues. In nucleotides, the CDR3 is TGTGCCAGCAGTGAATATTCCCGCAGGGGGCCGAACACTGAAGCTTTCTTT. This encodes CASSEYSRRGPNTEAFF.

Concerning this clone: Other DNA sequences of this sample code for an identical CDR3. The chain recombines TRBV6-5 with TRBJ2-3, with D possibly TRBD2 on 5 matching bases. With 8 bases removed from V and 3 bases from J, the gap between germline ends came to 9 bases. CDR1 and CDR2 (germline): MNHEY, SVGAGI. This CDR3 spans 12 amino acids. The CDR3 region has the DNA TGTGCCAGCTCCCGGGGAACAGATACGCAGTATTTT. Protein product: CASSRGTDTQYF.

V usage is TRBV11-3 and J usage is TRBJ2-5; 8 nucleotides agree with TRBD1. With V trimmed by 5 bases and J by 1 base, 6 bases remained unmatched. The CDR3 has 15 residues. Germline V gene sequence: CDR1 SGHNT, CDR2 YENEEA. The CDR3 coding sequence is TGTGCCAGCAGCCGAACCGACAGGGGCCAAGAGACCCAGTACTTC. Its translation is CASSRTDRGQETQYF.

The chain recombines TRBV27 with TRBJ2-7; 8 bases match TRBD1. J gave up 3 bases and V 2 bases, and 6 bases lay outside the gene matches. Germline CDR1 MNHEY, CDR2 SMNVEV (reference sequence). The CDR3 length is 15 residues. Here the CDR3 DNA reads TGTGCCAGCAGTTTACGGGCAGGGGGCGACTACGAGCAGTACTTC. Encoded protein: CASSLRAGGDYEQYF.

V gene TRBV10-1 combines with J gene TRBJ2-7; 9 bases map to TRBD1. Unmatched junction bases numbered 3, after V lost 5 bases and J lost 1 base. The V gene's germline CDR1 is WNHNN and CDR2 SYGVQD (reference sequence). The CDR3 loop spans 14 amino acids. CDR3 nucleotide sequence: TGCGCCAGCAGTACCGGGACAGGGTCCTACGAGCAGTACTTC. Encoded protein: CASSTGTGSYEQYF.

This chain connects TRBV4-2 to TRBJ1-4; TRBD1 matches 7 bases. The trim removed 3 bases at V and 5 bases at J, leaving 9 bases unmatched. This CDR3 has 16 amino acids. Germline CDR1 LGHNA, CDR2 YNFKEQ. In nucleotides, the CDR3 is TGTGCCAGCAGCCAGGCCCTAACAGGGGAGAATGAAAAACTGTTTTTT. Translated: CASSQALTGENEKLFF.

V and J are TRBV10-3 and TRBJ1-5; D remains ambiguous. V lost 3 bases to trimming and J lost 4 bases, with 4 bases between them. Germline-derived CDR1 and CDR2 are ENHRY and SYGVKD. The CDR3 contains 12 residues. This CDR3 reads CAISDTNQPQHF. CDR3 DNA: TGTGCCATCAGTGATACTAATCAGCCCCAGCATTTT.

The chain is built from TRBV29-1 and TRBJ2-3; TRBD2 matches at 7 bases. The CDR3 is made up of 16 amino acids. The germline CDR1 and CDR2 sequences are SQVTM and ANQGSEA. J was trimmed by 0 bases and V by 3 bases; bases with no gene match: 9. CDR3 amino acids: CSVDGVLADSTDTQYF. The CDR3 coding sequence is TGCAGCGTTGATGGGGTGCTAGCGGATAGCACAGATACGCAGTATTTT.

J is TRBJ1-3 and V is TRBV9, with D uncertain. The germline CDR1 and CDR2 sequences are SGDLS and YYNGEE. With 2 bases removed from V and 0 bases from J, the gap between germline ends came to 9 bases. The CDR3 sequence is 15 residues long. This CDR3 reads CASSVEQSSGNTIYF. The CDR3 coding sequence is TGTGCCAGCAGCGTCGAACAATCCTCTGGAAACACCATATATTTT.

The V gene is TRBV5-1, the J gene TRBJ1-5; D possibly corresponds to TRBD1 (5 bases). The CDR3 covers 15 residues. Germline assignment: CDR1 SGHRS and CDR2 YFSETQ. V lost 3 bases and J 4 bases, leaving 14 bases between the germline ends. In DNA form, the CDR3 reads TGCGCCAGCAGCTGGTCTGGAGGGGCAAATCAGCCCCAGCATTTT. This gives the protein CASSWSGGANQPQHF.

V and J are TRBV29-1 and TRBJ2-3, with D perhaps TRBD2 (5 bases). CDR1 and CDR2 (germline): SQVTM, ANQGSEA. V was pared by 5 bases and J by 2 bases, with 20 bases between. This CDR3 has 16 residues. DNA of the CDR3: TGCAGCGTTCTCGGGCCGGGAACTCGAATCACAGATACGCAGTATTTT. Its protein is CSVLGPGTRITDTQYF.